This T cell receptor beta chain appears in the sequencing data of a study of graft-versus-host responses after intestinal transplantation. Study results and limitations: GvH clones turned up in recipient marrow; some had shown up first in ileum or blood.

As to this clone: The antigen is not known.

TCRdb's copy holds only in-frame clones and misses some; the assay was immunoSEQ multiplex PCR. The data show more than 80,000 clones, 88% seen once. Germline V gene data show CDR1 as MNHEY and CDR2 as SVGAGI. The CDR3 covers 14 residues. Trimming at V came to 8 bases and at J to 3 bases, leaving 5 bases not matched to a gene. This receptor was taken from a human donor who was the organ donor for an intestinal transplant. The starting material was unstimulated CD4+ T cells sorted from spleen or lymph node cells, obtained before transplant. The chain couples TRBV6-5 to TRBJ1-5; 9 nucleotides align to TRBD1. CDR3 amino acids: CASQRDRANQPQHF. As DNA, the CDR3 is TGTGCCAGCCAGAGGGACAGGGCCAATCAGCCCCAGCATTTT.